Sequencing of this T cell receptor (beta chain) was carried out in a study of response to subunit inactivated influenza vaccine. The CDR3 contains 13 residues. V was trimmed by 8 bases and J by 1 base, leaving 12 bases between them. Via MiXCR, TCRdb re-called the RT-PCR reads, giving one row per CDR3 protein. The data hold around 180,000 distinct CDR3 sequences, with roughly 8.7% observed a single time. Study-wide points: A suggestion made by the authors is that each seasonal influenza vaccination recruits few new T cells.

This clonotype was observed many times. The target antigen is unknown. This receptor was identified in a man in his forties or fifties who received an inactivated influenza vaccine. The V call is TRBV12-3 or TRBV12-4, the J call TRBJ2-7; D gene unclear. Sequenced here: non-naive T cells sorted from PBMCs, sampled on the day of vaccination. This CDR3 reads CASLRTASYEQYF. CDR3 nucleotide sequence: TGTGCCAGCCTTAGAACAGCTTCCTACGAGCAGTACTTC.